This T cell receptor beta chain was documented in a study of CD8+ T cells in alopecia areata. For the study at large: Patients given treatment had severity scored by the percentage of scalp area affected.

Once RNA had been extracted, it was reverse transcribed into cDNA to act as the sequencing template. Sequencing used immunoSEQ multiplex PCR; TCRdb keeps in-frame clones, though not all of them. The table includes about 210,000 clones, approximately 40% detected once. This clone was detected a few times. Its cognate antigen is unknown. Germline CDR1 is MNHNS and CDR2 is SASEGT. This CDR3 contains 14 residues. V lost 10 bases and J 5 bases, leaving 20 bases between the germline ends. Study-level results: Lesional scalp exceeded normal scalp in clonality, especially in alopecia totalis/universalis. Having one nonresponder leaves uncertain how baseline CD8+ expansion relates to response.

Indicated treatment: oral pan-JAK inhibitor, 5-10 mg twice daily. Specimen: CD4+ T cells sorted from blood, collected at approximately week 36, from a patient treated with tofacitinib. The chain combines TRBV6-1 with TRBJ2-5, with a weak D call TRBD2 (6 bases). This TCR was sampled from a human donor with alopecia areata. The CDR3 DNA reads as TGTGCCACCTATCTTAGCGGAGGCGGTGAGACCCAGTACTTC. Translation: CATYLSGGGETQYF.